The T cell receptor (beta chain) described here comes from a study of siplizumab effects on memory and regulatory T cells. Overall study results and limits: Siplizumab significantly lowered the alloreactive sequences that could be traced to unstimulated CD4+ memory cells.

Using immunoSEQ multiplex PCR, the repertoire was profiled, and TCRdb retains in-frame clones only, with some absent. The top ten hold 1% to 1.5% of the sample, which has more than 85,000 clones, 80% to 95% seen once. Notes on this clone: Its matching antigen is unknown.

The CDR3 runs 14 residues. CDR1 and CDR2 from the germline V gene are LNHDA and SQIVND (reference sequence). V was cut by 4 bases and J by 8 bases, with 17 bases left in between. The TCR originated in a human donor in good health. Material for sequencing was CD4+ T cells sorted from blood. V gene TRBV19 combines with J gene TRBJ1-2; no clear D. For the CDR3, the DNA is TGTGCCAGTAGTACCGACGGAGGAGCGGGAGGCTACACCTTC. Amino acid sequence: CASSTDGGAGGYTF. The complete variable domain, with remaining parts taken from reference TRBV19 and TRBJ1-2, reads DGGITQSPKYLFRKEGQNVTLSCEQNLNHDAMYWYRQDPGQGLRLIYYSQIVNDFQKGDIAEGYSVSREKKESFPLTVTSAQKNPTAFYLCASSTDGGAGGYTFGSGTRLTVV.